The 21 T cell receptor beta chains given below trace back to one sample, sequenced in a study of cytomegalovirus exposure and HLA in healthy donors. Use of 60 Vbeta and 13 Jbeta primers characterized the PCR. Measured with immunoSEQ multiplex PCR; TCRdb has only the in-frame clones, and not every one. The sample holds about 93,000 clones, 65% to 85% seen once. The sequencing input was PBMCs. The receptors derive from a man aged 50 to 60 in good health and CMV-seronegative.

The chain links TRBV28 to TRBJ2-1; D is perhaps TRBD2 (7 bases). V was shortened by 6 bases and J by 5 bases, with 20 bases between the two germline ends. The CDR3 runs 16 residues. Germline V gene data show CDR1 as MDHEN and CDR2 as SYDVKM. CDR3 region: CASSSMGGGLNNEQFF. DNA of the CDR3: TGTGCCAGCAGCTCAATGGGGGGGGGCCTTAACAATGAGCAGTTCTTC.

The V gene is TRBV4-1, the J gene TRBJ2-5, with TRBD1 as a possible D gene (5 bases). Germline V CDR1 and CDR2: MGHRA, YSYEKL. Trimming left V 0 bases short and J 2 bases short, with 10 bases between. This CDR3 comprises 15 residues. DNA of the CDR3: TGCGCCAGCAGCCAAGATCAGGGCGATCAAGAGACCCAGTACTTC. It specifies CASSQDQGDQETQYF.

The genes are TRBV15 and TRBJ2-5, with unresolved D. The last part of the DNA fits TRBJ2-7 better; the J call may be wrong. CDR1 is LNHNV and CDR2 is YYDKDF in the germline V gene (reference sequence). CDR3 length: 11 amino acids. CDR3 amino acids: CATSRGYEQYF. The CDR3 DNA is TGTGCCACCAGCAGGGGCTACGAGCAGTACTTC.

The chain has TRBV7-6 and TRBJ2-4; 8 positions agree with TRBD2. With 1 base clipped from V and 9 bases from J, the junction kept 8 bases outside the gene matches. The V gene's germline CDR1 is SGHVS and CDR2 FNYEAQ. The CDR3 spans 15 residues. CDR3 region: CASSLEVGGAGIQYF. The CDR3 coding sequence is TGTGCCAGCAGCTTAGAGGTCGGGGGGGCGGGCATTCAGTACTTC.

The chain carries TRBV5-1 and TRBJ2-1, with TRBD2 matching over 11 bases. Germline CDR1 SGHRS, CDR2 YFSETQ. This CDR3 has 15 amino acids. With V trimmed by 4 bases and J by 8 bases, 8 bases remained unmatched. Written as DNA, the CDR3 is TGCGCCAGCAGCGCGGGACTAGCGGTTTACGATGAGCAGTTCTTC. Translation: CASSAGLAVYDEQFF.

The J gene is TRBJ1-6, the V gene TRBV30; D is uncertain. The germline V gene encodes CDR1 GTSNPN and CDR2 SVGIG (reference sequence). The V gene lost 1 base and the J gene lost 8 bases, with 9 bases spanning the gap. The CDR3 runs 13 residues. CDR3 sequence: CAWSAGGDSPLHF. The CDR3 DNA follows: TGTGCCTGGAGTGCTGGCGGGGATTCACCCCTCCACTTT.

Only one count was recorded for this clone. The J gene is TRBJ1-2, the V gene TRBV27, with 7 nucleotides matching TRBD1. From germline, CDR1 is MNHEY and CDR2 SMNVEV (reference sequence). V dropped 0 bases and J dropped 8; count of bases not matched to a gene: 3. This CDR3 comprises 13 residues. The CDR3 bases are TGTGCCAGCAGTTTATCCAGGGACAGAGGCTACACCTTC. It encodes CASSLSRDRGYTF.

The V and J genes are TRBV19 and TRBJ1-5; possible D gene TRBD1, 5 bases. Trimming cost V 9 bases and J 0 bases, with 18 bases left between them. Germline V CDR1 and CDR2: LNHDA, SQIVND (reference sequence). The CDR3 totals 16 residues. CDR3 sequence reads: CASSSHRTFSNQPQHF. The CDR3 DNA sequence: TGTGCCAGCTCCTCGCACAGGACCTTTAGCAATCAGCCCCAGCATTTT.

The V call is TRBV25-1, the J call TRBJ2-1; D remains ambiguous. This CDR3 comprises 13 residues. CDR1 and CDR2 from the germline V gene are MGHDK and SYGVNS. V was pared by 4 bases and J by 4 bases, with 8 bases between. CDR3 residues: CASSAQLYNEQFF. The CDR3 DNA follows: TGTGCCAGCAGTGCTCAACTTTACAATGAGCAGTTCTTC.

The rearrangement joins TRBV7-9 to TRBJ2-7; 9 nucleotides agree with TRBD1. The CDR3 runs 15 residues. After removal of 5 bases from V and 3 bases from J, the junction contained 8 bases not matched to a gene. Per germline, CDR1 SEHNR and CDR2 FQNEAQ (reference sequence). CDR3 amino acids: CASSAPGQGCYEQYF. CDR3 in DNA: TGTGCCAGCAGCGCGCCGGGACAGGGTTGCTACGAGCAGTACTTC.

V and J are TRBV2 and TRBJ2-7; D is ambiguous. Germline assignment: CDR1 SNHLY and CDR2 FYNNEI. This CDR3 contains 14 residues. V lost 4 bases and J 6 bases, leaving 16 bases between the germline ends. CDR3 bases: TGTGCCAGCAGTGTGAACCCTCCCTCCGGCGAGCAGTACTTC. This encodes CASSVNPPSGEQYF.

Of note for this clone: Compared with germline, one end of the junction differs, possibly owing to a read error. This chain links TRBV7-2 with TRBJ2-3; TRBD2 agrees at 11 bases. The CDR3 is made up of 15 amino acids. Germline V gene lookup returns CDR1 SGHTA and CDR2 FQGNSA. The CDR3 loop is CASSLAGGSTDTQYF. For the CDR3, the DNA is TGTGCCAGCAGCCTAGCGGGAGGTAGCACAGATACGCAGTATTTT.

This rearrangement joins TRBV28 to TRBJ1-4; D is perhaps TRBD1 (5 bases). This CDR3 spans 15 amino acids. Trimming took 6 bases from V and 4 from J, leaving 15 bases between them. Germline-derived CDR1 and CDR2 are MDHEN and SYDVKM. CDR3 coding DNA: TGTGCCAGCAGCTCTCTCCAGGGTTTTAATGAAAAACTGTTTTTT. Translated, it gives CASSSLQGFNEKLFF.

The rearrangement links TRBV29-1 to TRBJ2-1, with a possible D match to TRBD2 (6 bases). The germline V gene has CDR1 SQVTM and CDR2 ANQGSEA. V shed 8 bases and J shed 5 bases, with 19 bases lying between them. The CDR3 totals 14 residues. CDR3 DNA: TGCAGCAGTCTGTCGGCGGGACGCGACAATGAGCAGTTCTTC. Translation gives CSSLSAGRDNEQFF.

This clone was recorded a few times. CDR3 coding DNA: TGTGCCAGCAGCCCCCCCACGCTGGGCACGCAGTATTTT. Protein: CASSPPTLGTQYF. The chain carries TRBV11-2 and TRBJ2-3, with D unclear. V lost 5 bases to trimming and J lost 9 bases, with 15 bases between them. The CDR3 is 13 amino acids. The germline gives CDR1 SGHAT, CDR2 FQNNGV.

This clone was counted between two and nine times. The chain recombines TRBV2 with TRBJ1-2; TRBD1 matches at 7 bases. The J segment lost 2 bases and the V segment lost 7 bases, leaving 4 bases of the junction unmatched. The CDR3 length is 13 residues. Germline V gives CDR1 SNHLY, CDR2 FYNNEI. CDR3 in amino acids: CASMTTGNYGYTF. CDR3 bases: TGTGCCAGCATGACGACAGGGAACTATGGCTACACCTTC.

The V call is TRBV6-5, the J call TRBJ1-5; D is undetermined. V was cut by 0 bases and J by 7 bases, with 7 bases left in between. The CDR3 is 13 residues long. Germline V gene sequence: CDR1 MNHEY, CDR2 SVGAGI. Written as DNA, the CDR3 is TGTGCCAGCAGTTACTCGAGGCTCCAGCCCCAGCATTTT. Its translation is CASSYSRLQPQHF.

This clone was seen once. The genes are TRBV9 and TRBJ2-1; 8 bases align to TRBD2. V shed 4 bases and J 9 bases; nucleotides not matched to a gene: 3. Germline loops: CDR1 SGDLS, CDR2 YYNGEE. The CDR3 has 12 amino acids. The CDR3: CASSPGGSEQFF. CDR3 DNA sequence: TGTGCCAGCAGCCCGGGGGGGAGTGAGCAGTTCTTC.

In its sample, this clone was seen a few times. CDR3 nucleotides: TGTGCCAGTATCCGGCGGGGGGCAGGATCTAATGAAAAACTGTTTTTT. The encoded protein is CASIRRGAGSNEKLFF. The V call is TRBV19, the J call TRBJ1-4; D might be TRBD1 (6 bases). The CDR3 spans 16 residues. Germline CDR1 reads LNHDA; CDR2 reads SQIVND (reference sequence). With 7 bases removed from V and 3 bases from J, the gap between germline ends came to 18 bases.

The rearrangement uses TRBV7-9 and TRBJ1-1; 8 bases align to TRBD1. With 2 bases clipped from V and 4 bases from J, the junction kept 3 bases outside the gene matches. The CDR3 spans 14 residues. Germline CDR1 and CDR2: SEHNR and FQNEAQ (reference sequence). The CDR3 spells CASSLQQGGTEAFF. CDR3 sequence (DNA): TGTGCCAGCAGCTTACAACAGGGGGGCACTGAAGCTTTCTTT.

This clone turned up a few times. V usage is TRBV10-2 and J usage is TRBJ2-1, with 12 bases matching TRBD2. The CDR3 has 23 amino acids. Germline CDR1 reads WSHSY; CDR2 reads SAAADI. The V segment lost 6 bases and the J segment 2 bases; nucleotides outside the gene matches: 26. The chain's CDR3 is CASRLAAKVNPGLAGHTYNEQFF. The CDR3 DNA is TGCGCCAGCAGGCTGGCAGCCAAAGTTAATCCGGGACTAGCGGGCCATACCTACAATGAGCAGTTCTTC.